Shown below are 20 T cell receptor beta chains from a single sample sequenced in a study of shared clonotypes between healthy human individuals. The method was immunoSEQ multiplex PCR; TCRdb's version includes in-frame clones alone and lacks a portion of them. The data show millions of clones, with 90% to 95% seen just once and roughly 0.14% held by the top ten. Sequencing used naive CD4+ T cells sorted from blood. Subset of the sample: CD45RA+ positively selected. Receptors originate from a young man in good health.

The rearrangement joins TRBV19 to TRBJ1-1; 7 nucleotides align to TRBD1. V lost 6 bases, J lost 4 bases, and 5 bases stayed unmatched. Germline lookup yields CDR1 LNHDA and CDR2 SQIVND (reference sequence). The CDR3 totals 13 residues. Written as DNA, the CDR3 is TGTGCCAGTAGAACACAGGGGACCACTGAAGCTTTCTTT. This codes for CASRTQGTTEAFF.

The CDR3 bases are TGTGCCAGCAGCTTGCAACAGGGGGCTAACACTGAAGCTTTCTTT. Protein product: CASSLQQGANTEAFF. The chain carries TRBV5-8 and TRBJ1-1; 9 bases fit TRBD1. CDR3 length: 15 amino acids. CDR1 is SGHTS, CDR2 YDEGEE, per germline. V trimming: 1 base; J trimming: 2 bases; junction bases outside the gene matches: 3.

The V and J genes are TRBV12-1 and TRBJ1-5. TRBV12-1 is reported as a pseudogene. The CDR3 contains 16 residues. CDR3 coding DNA: TGTGCCAGCAGCTTCAAAAAGGGTCAATGCGATCAGCCCCAGCATTTT. Amino acid sequence: CASSFKKGQCDQPQHF.

The V and J genes are TRBV5-4 and TRBJ1-4, with D perhaps TRBD1 (5 bases). The CDR3 is 14 residues long. V lost 0 bases and J 16 bases, leaving 19 bases between the germline ends. The germline V gene has CDR1 SGHNT and CDR2 YYREEE (reference sequence). The CDR3 spells CASSLASGWGHGFF. The CDR3 DNA reads as TGTGCCAGCAGCTTGGCTTCAGGATGGGGCCATGGGTTTTTT.

The chain is built from TRBV12-5 and TRBJ1-1; the D gene is possibly TRBD1 (5 bases). CDR1 is LGHNT and CDR2 is FRNRAP in the germline V gene. The ends were cut back, 3 bases at V and 6 bases at J, with 11 bases in the middle. This CDR3 comprises 13 residues. CDR3 coding DNA: TGTGCTAGTGGTTTTCGTGCAGGGCCTGAAGCTTTCTTT. It yields the protein CASGFRAGPEAFF.

This clone has a handful of counts. The J gene is TRBJ1-4, the V gene TRBV30; no definite D call. V dropped 2 bases and J dropped 4 bases, with 8 bases sitting between them. CDR3 length: 13 residues. Germline V gene data show CDR1 as GTSNPN and CDR2 as SVGIG (reference sequence). The CDR3 sequence: CAWSLQHNEKLFF. CDR3 coding DNA: TGTGCCTGGAGTCTCCAGCATAATGAAAAACTGTTTTTT.

The V gene is TRBV5-1, the J gene TRBJ1-2, with D maybe TRBD1 (5 bases). This CDR3 is built from 16 residues. Trimming pared 3 bases from V and 4 bases from J, leaving 19 bases between. In germline, CDR1 is SGHRS, CDR2 YFSETQ. The CDR3 sequence: CASSSSGTPSGYGYTF. As DNA, the CDR3 is TGCGCCAGCAGCTCCTCCGGGACTCCTTCCGGCTATGGCTACACCTTC.

The J gene is TRBJ2-4, the V gene TRBV4-1; TRBD2 might be the D (8 bases). The germline gives CDR1 MGHRA, CDR2 YSYEKL. CDR3 length equals 19 residues. The V and J ends lost 0 bases and 2 bases respectively, with 20 bases between them. The CDR3 DNA follows: TGCGCCAGCAGCCAAGATGCGGGAGGACAGGATGGTACCAAAAACATTCAGTACTTC. Translated: CASSQDAGGQDGTKNIQYF.

J is TRBJ1-4 and V is TRBV30; a possible D gene is TRBD1 (5 bases). CDR3 size: 13 residues. Trimming removed 2 bases at V and 4 bases at J, with 8 bases between. Germline V gene data show CDR1 as GTSNPN and CDR2 as SVGIG (reference sequence). The chain's CDR3 is CAWSQGYNEKLFF. CDR3 sequence (DNA): TGTGCCTGGAGTCAGGGTTATAATGAAAAACTGTTTTTT.

The V and J genes are TRBV6-1 and TRBJ2-1, with 12 positions matching TRBD2. Germline V gene sequence: CDR1 MNHNS, CDR2 SASEGT. V lost 2 bases to trimming and J lost 8 bases; unmatched junction nucleotides: 7. The CDR3 has 16 amino acids. The CDR3 DNA reads TGTGCCAGCAGTGAAATCCTAGCGGGAGGGCCCCATGAGCAGTTCTTC. Translation gives CASSEILAGGPHEQFF.

This clone was observed a handful of times. The same CDR3 arises from other DNA sequences in this sample as well. The gene calls are TRBV5-6 and TRBJ1-1, with D hard to call. Germline-derived CDR1 and CDR2 are SGHDT and YYEEEE. The CDR3 spans 13 residues. Trimming took 0 bases from V and 1 from J, leaving 4 bases between them. CDR3 protein: CASSLGENTEAFF. The CDR3 coding sequence is TGTGCCAGCAGCTTGGGCGAGAACACTGAAGCTTTCTTT.

The chain recombines TRBV30 with TRBJ1-1, with D perhaps matching TRBD1 (6 bases). Germline loops: CDR1 GTSNPN, CDR2 SVGIG (reference sequence). The length of the CDR3 is 13 residues. V was trimmed by 1 base and J by 5 bases, leaving 11 bases between them. This CDR3 reads CAWSAQGITEAFF. Here the CDR3 DNA reads TGTGCCTGGAGTGCCCAGGGGATAACTGAAGCTTTCTTT.

As regards this clone: Other DNA sequences in this sample translate to the same CDR3. The rearrangement joins TRBV7-2 to TRBJ1-5; D ambiguous. CDR1 is SGHTA and CDR2 is FQGNSA in the germline V gene. The CDR3 sequence is 14 residues long. Trimming took off 1 base at V and 2 bases at J, with 6 bases between the two ends. Here the CDR3 DNA reads TGTGCCAGCAGCTTAGACTCGGGCAATCAGCCCCAGCATTTT. This sequence encodes CASSLDSGNQPQHF.

The sample holds one count of this clone. J is TRBJ2-1 and V is TRBV10-3, with D unclear. Germline V gene lookup returns CDR1 ENHRY and CDR2 SYGVKD. The V gene lost 2 bases and the J gene lost 2 bases, with 7 bases spanning the gap. This CDR3 contains 14 residues. The CDR3 DNA sequence: TGTGCCATCAGTGAGGGGCCTACCTACAATGAGCAGTTCTTC. This translates into CAISEGPTYNEQFF.

The V gene is TRBV18, the J gene TRBJ2-3, with TRBD2 matching 13 bases. V gave up 2 bases and J gave up 6 bases; unmatched junction bases: 5. Germline V CDR1 and CDR2: KGHSH, LQKENI. The CDR3 length is 16 residues. The CDR3 coding sequence is TGTGCCAGCTCACCAGGTTGGGGACTAGCGGGGGATACGCAGTATTTT. Translation gives CASSPGWGLAGDTQYF. Combining the CDR3 with reference TRBV18 and TRBJ2-3 gives the whole variable domain NAGVMQNPRHLVRRRGQEARLRCSPMKGHSHVYWYRQLPEEGLKFMVYLQKENIIDESGMPKERFSAEFPKEGPSILRIQQVVRGDSAAYFCASSPGWGLAGDTQYFGPGTRLTVL.

This chain joins TRBV25-1 and TRBJ1-1; perhaps TRBD1 as D (5 bases). Trimming took off 4 bases at V and 1 base at J, with 7 bases between the two ends. Per germline, CDR1 MGHDK and CDR2 SYGVNS. This CDR3 has 13 residues. The CDR3 spells CASSGTQNTEAFF. In nucleotides, the CDR3 is TGTGCCAGCAGTGGGACACAGAACACTGAAGCTTTCTTT.

The chain uses TRBV4-3 and TRBJ2-3, with 7 bases identical to TRBD2. Germline V gene data show CDR1 as LGHNA and CDR2 as YSLEER. After removal of 3 bases from V and 6 bases from J, the junction contained 3 bases not matched to a gene. This CDR3 contains 13 residues. The CDR3 spells CASSHRGGDTQYF. The CDR3 DNA follows: TGCGCCAGCAGCCATAGGGGAGGGGATACGCAGTATTTT.

V and J are TRBV25-1 and TRBJ2-3; D remains ambiguous. Trimming stripped 1 base from V and 0 bases from J, with 5 bases between. This CDR3 is 14 amino acids long. Germline lookup yields CDR1 MGHDK and CDR2 SYGVNS. The CDR3: CASSESDSTDTQYF. The CDR3 DNA is TGTGCCAGCAGTGAATCGGACAGCACAGATACGCAGTATTTT.

This clone was recorded only once. The chain has TRBV21-1 and TRBJ1-4; the table's D call TRBD1 went unverified against the DNA. TRBV21-1 is a known pseudogene. The CDR3 totals 15 residues. The CDR3: CASSIGQGGNEKLFF. The CDR3 nucleotides are TGTGCCAGCAGCATCGGACAGGGGGGTAACGAAAAACTGTTTTTT.

This chain links TRBV27 with TRBJ2-6; D may be TRBD2 (6 bases). The CDR3 is 20 amino acids. Germline loops: CDR1 MNHEY, CDR2 SMNVEV (reference sequence). V was clipped by 2 bases and J by 0 bases, with 20 bases between them. The CDR3 DNA is TGTGCCAGCAGTTTAGGCCCTTCGGGACTCTTCATCTCTGGGGCCAACGTCCTGACTTTC. Protein product: CASSLGPSGLFISGANVLTF.